This T cell receptor beta chain was sequenced for a study of circulating and synovial CD4+ cells in juvenile arthritis. Samples derive from patients with active juvenile idiopathic arthritis. Turning to this clone: The antigen is unknown.

This table comes from immunoSEQ multiplex PCR, and its TCRdb copy is limited to in-frame clones, with some not included. The sample shows tens of thousands of clones, 85% to 95% of them seen only once. Overall study findings and caveats: CPL and bulk CD4 samples differed at least tenfold in T cell genomes.

Trimming removed 4 bases at V and 3 bases at J, with 12 bases between. The CDR3 has 15 amino acids. Germline V lookup: CDR1 LGHNA, CDR2 YSLEER. What was sequenced was CD4+ T cells from blood. This clonotype originated in a human donor with juvenile idiopathic arthritis. The V and J genes are TRBV4-3 and TRBJ1-4; D remains ambiguous. CDR3 region: CASSPYASPNEKLFF. The CDR3 nucleotides are TGCGCCAGCAGCCCCTATGCTAGCCCTAATGAAAAACTGTTTTTT.